Here is one TCR beta chain with its context. Its cognate antigen has yet to be identified. Germline is not matched at one junction end, which may reflect a read error. Via the germline V gene, CDR1 is SGDLS and CDR2 YYNGEE. Counted from cysteine to phenylalanine, this CDR3 has 15 amino acids. The read is trimmed to its CDR3 DNA, 45 bases read in frame from base 1. To prepare the library, 5' RACE was applied. The instrument was an Illumina HiSeq 2500. A second PCR of about 7 to 12 cycles was run with a J-beta primer mix and a sample-barcoded 5' primer. Each TCR beta cDNA molecule received a unique molecular identifier from a template-switch 5' adaptor carrying 12 random nucleotides. Each sample yielded at least 3 million CDR3-containing paired-end reads. First-strand cDNA synthesis was performed from all RNA using the Mint cDNA synthesis kit, with priming by a TRBC-specific oligonucleotide. Following uracil-DNA glycosylase treatment, a first 18-cycle PCR with universal primers M1SS and BC2_uni_R was performed on all cDNA. For the original study's pipeline: For normalization, 1 million high-quality reads, each with a distinct molecular identifier, were randomly selected from each sample. Instead of being binned into consensus sequences, reads that shared molecular identifiers were thrown out. MiTCR, with a Q25 quality threshold and the strictest error-elimination algorithm, was used for CDR3 identification, clonotype clustering and error correction. A nonparametric unseen species model with Euler transformation was used to estimate a lower bound on total TCR beta diversity. TCRdb reprocessing: public reads trimmed at Q25 with fastp, clones called with MiXCR, in-frame beta chains kept. Merged by CDR3 protein, the rows form single entries marked with the most common genes and DNA. V and J calls and clone size were set by TCRdb, not the authors. The table for this sample lists about 930,000 distinct CDR3 sequences; 25% to 30% of them were counted only once. The top ten hold about 9.4% of the sample.

Donors were 40 or so systemically healthy Caucasian individuals from Russia aged 6 to 90 years. Each donor gave 8.5 to 10 milliliters of peripheral blood, collected into EDTA-treated Vacutainer tubes. Ficoll-Paque density-gradient centrifugation was used to isolate PBMCs, with at least 6.5 million per sample. Total RNA, at least 5 micrograms per sample, was extracted from PBMCs with Trizol reagent. Naive CD45RAhigh/CD27high T cell percentages were measured by flow cytometry on a PBMC aliquot from every donor. This entry belongs to a study of blood T cells in healthy people across ages (dated by TCRdb to between 2014 and 2016). Regarding the complete study: In model experiments, roughly one uniquely barcoded TCR beta cDNA molecule per two T cells was captured by template switching. Using deep sequencing normalized with unique cDNA molecular identifiers, the study measured how TCR beta repertoire diversity changes with age. The donors were divided into four age groups: young (average approximately 17 years), middle-aged (about 39), aged (around 59) and long-lived (about 80). The study analyzed two additional independent replicas of 1 million unique cDNA reads from the same blood draw for two donors, one aged 18 to 29 and one aged 80 or older.

The paper's findings and limits, for the study overall: Because profiling used bulk unsorted PBMCs, naive and antigen-experienced compartments could not be compared conclusively. Compared with the aged group, the long-lived group had more naive CD4+ T cells, fewer expanded clones and increased TCR diversity, a pattern suggesting age selection. The CMV infection status of donors was not known, potentially confounding age-related changes in expanded clonotypes. As age increased, observed TCR beta diversity per million T cells dropped in a roughly linear way, and a significant reduction was already evident by age about 36. Estimates of total diversity from one million sequenced T cells were regarded as lower bounds and underestimates. A strong correlation was found between observed TCR beta diversity and the percentage of naive T cells measured by flow cytometry.

The same data also contributed to another study, on T cells of mothers and their children. From the second report: Donors were nine systemically healthy Caucasian individuals: three mothers and their six children. cDNA synthesis used all of the extracted RNA, with approximately 1.4 ug of RNA in each 15 ul reaction. Sample barcodes and 2-4 random nucleotides were added via the M1S primer in the second PCR. Over 8.5 million TCR beta CDR3 reads were obtained for each mother, and millions of reads were obtained for each child. In both related and unrelated pairs, thymic selection shapes the output of TCR recombination in a similar way, with inherited differences having only a minor effect. Normalized repertoire overlap in related mother-child pairs was always slightly higher than in unrelated mother-child pairs, but the difference was never significant. No persistent microchimeric T cell clones were found, with a detection sensitivity of approximately 110 clones per million clonotypes. Deep NGS was used in the study to compare the TCR beta repertoires of mothers and children and to look for features that separate related mother-child pairs from unrelated individuals. The mean age was around 40 +/- 4 years for the mothers and around 10 +/- 4 years for the children. After adapters were ligated using NEBNext reagents, the libraries underwent 100+100 nt paired-end sequencing on an Illumina HiSeq 2000. Mother and child libraries were prepared a month apart and sequenced in separate runs to prevent cross-contamination. Each donor had between about 450,000 and 2,300,000 distinct TCR beta clonotypes identified. Naive TCR beta clonotypes were estimated from low-frequency clonotypes matched to each donor's FACS-determined naive share, without sorting.

Sequenced: blood. This receptor chain uses TRBV9 and TRBJ2-6; the D gene may be TRBD1 or TRBD2, since each aligns over 5 bases. This receptor was taken from a woman aged 40 to 50 in good health. The nucleotide sequence reads as follows: TGTGCCAGCAGCGTAGACGGGGATGGGGCCAGCGTCCTGACTTTC. It translates to CASSVDGDGASVLTF. Outside the CDR3, residues come from the reference TRBV9 and TRBJ2-6 proteins, so the full variable domain is: DSGVTQTPKHLITATGQRVTLRCSPRSGDLSVYWYQQSLDQGLQFLIQYYNGEERAKGNILERFSAQQFPDLHSELNLSSLELGDSALYFCASSVDGDGASVLTFGAGSRLTVL.